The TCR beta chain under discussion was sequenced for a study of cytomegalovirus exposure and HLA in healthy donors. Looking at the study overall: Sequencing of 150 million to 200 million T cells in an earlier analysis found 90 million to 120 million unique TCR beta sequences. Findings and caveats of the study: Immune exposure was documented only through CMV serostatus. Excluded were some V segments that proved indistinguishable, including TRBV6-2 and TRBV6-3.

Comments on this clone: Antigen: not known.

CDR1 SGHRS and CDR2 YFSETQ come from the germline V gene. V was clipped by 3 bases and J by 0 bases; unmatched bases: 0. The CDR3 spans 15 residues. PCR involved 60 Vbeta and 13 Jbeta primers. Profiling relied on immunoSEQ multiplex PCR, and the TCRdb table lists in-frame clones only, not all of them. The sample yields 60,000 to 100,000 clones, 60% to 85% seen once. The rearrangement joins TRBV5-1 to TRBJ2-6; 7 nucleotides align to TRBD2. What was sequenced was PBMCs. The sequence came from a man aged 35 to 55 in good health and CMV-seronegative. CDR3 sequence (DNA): TGCGCCAGCAGCTGGGACTACTCTGGGGCCAACGTCCTGACTTTC. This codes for CASSWDYSGANVLTF.